The 23 T cell receptor beta chains in this list originate from one sample, sequenced in a study of cytomegalovirus exposure and HLA in healthy donors. Primers included in the PCR were 60 Vbeta and 13 Jbeta primers. Using immunoSEQ multiplex PCR, the repertoire was profiled, and TCRdb retains in-frame clones only, with some absent. The sample has some 60,000 clones, around 83% seen once; the top ten hold less than 2%. Sequenced: PBMCs. These receptors were obtained from a human donor in good health.

The chain uses TRBV5-4 and TRBJ2-7; 7 bases fit TRBD1. Per the germline V gene, CDR1 is SGHNT and CDR2 is YYREEE (reference sequence). The CDR3 totals 14 residues. J lost 5 bases, V lost 5 bases, and 10 bases had no gene match. The CDR3 region has the DNA TGTGCCAGCAGTGTTTATAGGGGGCCTAACGAGCAGTACTTC. It translates to CASSVYRGPNEQYF.

CDR3 bases: TGTGCCAGCAGTGAGGTGGGCACCACCAGCGAGCAGTACTTC. Its translation is CASSEVGTTSEQYF. The chain recombines TRBV6-1 with TRBJ2-7; no clear D. Trimming pared 3 bases from V and 6 bases from J, leaving 15 bases between. Germline loops: CDR1 MNHNS, CDR2 SASEGT. CDR3 length: 14 amino acids.

For this clone: A junction end diverges from the germline sequence, so it may reflect a read error. The CDR3 DNA reads as TGTTCCAGCAGCCAAAGGGAGTCCGAAGCTTTCTTT. Translation gives CSSSQRESEAFF. V and J are TRBV7-9 and TRBJ1-1; D is ambiguous. The length of the CDR3 is 12 residues. Germline V CDR1 and CDR2: SEHNR, FQNEAQ (reference sequence).

This chain joins TRBV5-1 and TRBJ1-3; D possibly corresponds to TRBD1 (6 bases). Trimming left V 0 bases short and J 0 bases short, with 13 bases between. CDR3 length equals 17 residues. Germline lookup yields CDR1 SGHRS and CDR2 YFSETQ. The DNA for the CDR3 is TGCGCCAGCAGCTTGGAGAGGACAGTGAACTCTGGAAACACCATATATTTT. This codes for CASSLERTVNSGNTIYF.

The chain employs TRBV4-2 and TRBJ1-4, with D possibly being TRBD1 (5 bases). The V end was cut by 3 bases, the J end by 8 bases, with 22 bases between. Germline V gene sequence: CDR1 LGHNA, CDR2 YNFKEQ. CDR3 size: 17 residues. The CDR3 bases are TGTGCCAGCAGCCACCTAGATGACAGTAATGGGAGGGAAAAACTGTTTTTT. Encoded protein: CASSHLDDSNGREKLFF.

The CDR3 coding sequence is TGTGCCAGTAGTATGGGGCGGATACCTACCTATGGCTACACCTTC. Protein product: CASSMGRIPTYGYTF. J is TRBJ1-2 and V is TRBV19; D perhaps matches TRBD1 (5 bases). The V and J ends lost 3 bases and 4 bases respectively, with 15 bases between them. The CDR3 loop spans 15 amino acids. Looked up from germline, CDR1 is LNHDA and CDR2 is SQIVND (reference sequence).

J is TRBJ2-2 and V is TRBV5-4; D unresolved. V lost 4 bases to trimming and J lost 7 bases, with 8 bases between them. The CDR3 sequence is 12 residues long. Germline-derived CDR1 and CDR2 are SGHNT and YYREEE (reference sequence). CDR3 in DNA: TGTGCCAGCAGCCCAGAAAGCGGGGAGCTGTTTTTT. It codes for CASSPESGELFF.

V gene TRBV7-2 combines with J gene TRBJ2-1; TRBD2 matches at 11 bases. The CDR3 extends over 16 amino acids. V was pared by 5 bases and J by 6 bases, with 9 bases of the junction left unmatched. Germline V CDR1 and CDR2: SGHTA, FQGNSA. The CDR3 is CASSVTGTSGSNEQFF. The CDR3 DNA reads as TGTGCCAGCAGCGTAACCGGGACTAGCGGATCCAATGAGCAGTTCTTC.

The J gene is TRBJ1-5, the V gene TRBV28; D not certain. The CDR3 sequence is 15 residues long. Trimming shortened V by 3 bases and J by 7 bases, and 16 bases separated the two germline ends. Germline CDR1 reads MDHEN; CDR2 reads SYDVKM. The CDR3 protein is CASSFQTRGEQPQHF. The CDR3 nucleotides read TGTGCCAGCAGTTTCCAGACACGGGGTGAACAGCCCCAGCATTTT.

The V call is TRBV6-1, the J call TRBJ2-1; 8 positions agree with TRBD1. The CDR3 length is 13 residues. The junction had 7 bases not matched to a gene; V was cut back by 6 bases and J by 9 bases. CDR1 is MNHNS and CDR2 is SASEGT in the germline V gene. The CDR3 nucleotides read TGTGCCAGCAGCCCCAGGGGGCACCGTGAGCAGTTCTTC. Protein: CASSPRGHREQFF.

The rearrangement uses TRBV6-5 and TRBJ2-1; 7 nucleotides align to TRBD2. Germline V gene sequence: CDR1 MNHEY, CDR2 SVGAGI. This CDR3 contains 14 residues. J lost 0 bases, V lost 11 bases, and 7 bases had no gene match. This CDR3 is CAAGWGGSYNEQFF. The CDR3 region has the DNA TGTGCCGCCGGGTGGGGGGGCTCCTACAATGAGCAGTTCTTC.

The rearrangement joins TRBV6-5 to TRBJ2-2; D possibly corresponds to TRBD1 (6 bases). With 8 bases removed from V and 4 bases from J, the gap between germline ends came to 14 bases. This CDR3 is 14 amino acids long. The germline V gene encodes CDR1 MNHEY and CDR2 SVGAGI. In DNA, the CDR3 is TGTGCCAGCGGGTCCGGGACACTCACCGGGGAGCTGTTTTTT. Protein product: CASGSGTLTGELFF.

The gene calls are TRBV6-1 and TRBJ1-2; D is possibly TRBD1 (5 bases). Trimming removed 8 bases at V and 0 bases at J, with 10 bases between. The CDR3 loop spans 13 amino acids. CDR1 and CDR2 from the germline V gene are MNHNS and SASEGT. As DNA, the CDR3 is TGTGCCAGCCGGACAAGTGCTAACTATGGCTACACCTTC. Its protein is CASRTSANYGYTF.

The chain couples TRBV9 to TRBJ2-3; 7 bases map to TRBD2. The CDR3 runs 14 residues. The ends lost 6 bases at V and 1 base at J; junction bases unmatched: 5. Germline CDR1 reads SGDLS; CDR2 reads YYNGEE. This chain's CDR3 is CASNWAGGTDTQYF. Written as DNA, the CDR3 is TGTGCCAGCAATTGGGCGGGGGGCACAGATACGCAGTATTTT.

The chain combines TRBV7-3 with TRBJ2-3; 7 bases are a match to TRBD1. The CDR3 runs 15 residues. CDR1 SGHTA and CDR2 FQGTGA come from the germline V gene. With 6 bases clipped from V and 2 bases from J, the junction kept 8 bases outside the gene matches. CDR3 amino acids: CASRPTGQSTDTQYF. The CDR3 region has the DNA TGTGCCAGCAGGCCGACAGGGCAATCCACAGATACGCAGTATTTT.

CDR3: CAWTDRGPFTDTQYF. The CDR3 nucleotides read TGTGCCTGGACTGACCGGGGTCCCTTCACAGATACGCAGTATTTT. V usage is TRBV30 and J usage is TRBJ2-3; D may be TRBD2 (5 bases). The CDR3 length is 15 residues. Trimming removed 4 bases at V and 2 bases at J, with 16 bases between. The germline V gene has CDR1 GTSNPN and CDR2 SVGIG (reference sequence).

The chain has TRBV4-1 and TRBJ1-2, with D perhaps TRBD1 (6 bases). Germline CDR1 reads MGHRA; CDR2 reads YSYEKL. The CDR3 length is 14 residues. V shed 3 bases and J shed 6 bases, with 14 bases lying between them. The CDR3 coding sequence is TGCGCCAGCAGCCATGAACAGGGAGTAGATGGCTACACCTTC. It is translated as CASSHEQGVDGYTF.

J is TRBJ2-2 and V is TRBV7-9; D unresolved. This CDR3 is built from 17 residues. The V and J ends lost 9 bases and 5 bases respectively, with 25 bases between them. In germline, CDR1 is SEHNR, CDR2 FQNEAQ (reference sequence). The CDR3 loop reads CASRQNPAERGTGELFF. DNA of the CDR3: TGTGCCAGTCGCCAAAATCCCGCGGAACGCGGTACCGGGGAGCTGTTTTTT.

The J gene is TRBJ2-2, the V gene TRBV25-1; TRBD2 matches at 7 bases. The length of the CDR3 is 18 residues. Germline assignment: CDR1 MGHDK and CDR2 SYGVNS. V gave up 3 bases and J gave up 1 base; unmatched junction bases: 11. CDR3 nucleotides: TGTGCCAGCAGTGACGCGGCTGGGGCTAGCGGGAACACCGGGGAGCTGTTTTTT. As protein: CASSDAAGASGNTGELFF.

The chain recombines TRBV11-3 with TRBJ2-5; 9 bases map to TRBD1. V was clipped by 2 bases and J by 1 base; unmatched bases: 8. Germline-derived CDR1 and CDR2 are SGHNT and YENEEA. CDR3 length: 17 amino acids. In nucleotides, the CDR3 is TGTGCCAGCAGCTTATTCGATGGACAGGGGCGCCAAGAGACCCAGTACTTC. Its protein is CASSLFDGQGRQETQYF.

This sequence joins TRBV7-2 and TRBJ1-1, with D perhaps matching TRBD1 (5 bases). CDR3 length: 15 residues. CDR1 is SGHTA and CDR2 is FQGNSA in the germline V gene. V was clipped by 2 bases and J by 3 bases, with 13 bases between them. In nucleotides, the CDR3 is TGTGCCAGCAGCTTAAGGGGACCGGGGGACACTGAAGCTTTCTTT. This codes for CASSLRGPGDTEAFF.

This chain connects TRBV30 to TRBJ1-6, with TRBD1 as a possible D gene (5 bases). Trimming pared 2 bases from V and 7 bases from J, leaving 9 bases between. The CDR3 has 13 amino acids. Germline CDR1 GTSNPN, CDR2 SVGIG (reference sequence). CDR3 nucleotide sequence: TGTGCCTGGAGTCAAAGGGGCAATTCACCCCTCCACTTT. This encodes CAWSQRGNSPLHF.

The chain combines TRBV7-9 with TRBJ1-2; 7 bases agree with TRBD1. The CDR3 loop spans 17 amino acids. Germline CDR1 and CDR2: SEHNR and FQNEAQ (reference sequence). Losses at the gene ends were 5 bases for V and 3 bases for J; bases not matched to a gene: 15. Here the CDR3 DNA reads TGTGCCAGCAGCCCTACCGGGACAGAAGGTCTCGACTATGGCTACACCTTC. It specifies CASSPTGTEGLDYGYTF.